The entry below gives a single TCR beta chain sequence along with its context. The antigen is undetermined. The record originates from a study of neoadjuvant nivolumab and ipilimumab in lung cancer. About the research overall: Nivolumab 3 mg/kg was given days 1, 15 and 29, plus ipilimumab 1 mg/kg day 1 in combination. Study-wide results and limits: Blood richness before therapy tracked richness in tumors resected after neoadjuvant therapy. Only two of four nivolumab-treated tumors gained richness and clonality by surgery.

Using immunoSEQ multiplex PCR, the repertoire was profiled, and TCRdb retains in-frame clones only, with some absent. The table has over 8,500 clones, 77% seen once. Specimen: tumor tissue, collected after neoadjuvant nivolumab, alone or with ipilimumab, at or shortly before surgery. This receptor was obtained from an adult with non-small cell lung cancer. Some clones in this sample may be carry-over from other donors' samples.

The CDR3 nucleotides read TGTGCCAGCAGTGTCGAAAGCGGGACTAACACCGGGGAGCTGTTTTTT. It specifies CASSVESGTNTGELFF. The chain has TRBV6-4 and TRBJ2-2; TRBD2 agrees at 7 bases. CDR1 and CDR2 from the germline V gene are MRHNA and SNTAGT. The CDR3 runs 16 residues. V lost 4 bases and J lost 2; bases outside the gene matches: 7.